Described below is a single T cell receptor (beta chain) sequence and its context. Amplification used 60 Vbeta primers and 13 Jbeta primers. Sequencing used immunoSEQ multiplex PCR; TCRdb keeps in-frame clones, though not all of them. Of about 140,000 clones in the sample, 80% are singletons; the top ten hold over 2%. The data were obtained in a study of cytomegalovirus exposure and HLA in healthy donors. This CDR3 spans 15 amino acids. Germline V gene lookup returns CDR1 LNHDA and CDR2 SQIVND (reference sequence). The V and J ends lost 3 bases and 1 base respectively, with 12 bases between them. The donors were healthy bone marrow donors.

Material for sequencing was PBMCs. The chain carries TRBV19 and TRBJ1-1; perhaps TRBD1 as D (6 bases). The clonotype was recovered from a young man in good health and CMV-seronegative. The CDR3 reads CASSMVGRGNTEAFF. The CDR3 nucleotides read TGTGCCAGTAGTATGGTAGGCAGGGGGAACACTGAAGCTTTCTTT.